What follows are 24 T cell receptor beta chains derived from one specimen sequenced in a study of blood T cell repertoires in COVID-19. Generated by immunoSEQ multiplex PCR, the TCRdb table keeps only in-frame clones and is missing some. The sample comprises about 240,000 clones, roughly 86% of which are singletons, and approximately 6.8% rests with the top ten. Sequencing input: peripheral blood. Receptor source: a woman between 65 and 79 years old with active or convalescent COVID-19.

For the CDR3, the DNA is TGTGCCAGCAGTGAGTCCAAGCTGGCTTTCTTT. Translating it yields CASSESKLAFF. This sequence joins TRBV6-1 and TRBJ1-1; no clear D gene. The germline gives CDR1 MNHNS, CDR2 SASEGT. This CDR3 spans 11 amino acids. Trimming removed 3 bases at V and 11 bases at J, with 10 bases between.

The chain combines TRBV5-1 with TRBJ2-7, with D tentatively TRBD1 (6 bases). The CDR3 runs 15 residues. Between the trimmed V and J ends, which lost 0 bases and 1 base, there was a span of 11 bases. Per germline, CDR1 SGHRS and CDR2 YFSETQ. As DNA, the CDR3 is TGCGCCAGCAGCTTGGCGCGTGGACAGTCCTACGAGCAGTACTTC. Amino acid sequence: CASSLARGQSYEQYF. The variable domain in full, with the rest retrieved from reference TRBV5-1 and TRBJ2-7, is KAGVTQTPRYLIKTRGQQVTLSCSPISGHRSVSWYQQTPGQGLQFLFEYFSETQRNKGNFPGRFSGRQFSNSRSEMNVSTLELGDSALYLCASSLARGQSYEQYFGPGTRLTVT.

This clone was counted between two and nine times. The chain uses TRBV7-9 and TRBJ2-1; D is unresolved. CDR1 is SEHNR and CDR2 is FQNEAQ in the germline V gene (reference sequence). The CDR3 totals 14 residues. V was trimmed by 2 bases and J by 5 bases, leaving 10 bases between them. The CDR3 DNA follows: TGTGCCAGCAGCTTACAACAGATAAACAATGAGCAGTTCTTC. Translation: CASSLQQINNEQFF.

This chain joins TRBV7-2 and TRBJ2-5; 7 bases are a match to TRBD1. Germline CDR1 SGHTA, CDR2 FQGNSA. The V gene end was trimmed by 4 bases and the J gene end by 3 bases; junction bases not matched to a gene: 5. The CDR3 is made up of 14 amino acids. The CDR3 DNA follows: TGTGCCAGCAGCTCACCGGGACAGAAAGAGACCCAGTACTTC. It is translated as CASSSPGQKETQYF.

The CDR3 region has the DNA TGCGCCAGCAGCCCCCAGGGGGCGGTCACTGAAGCTTTCTTT. It translates to CASSPQGAVTEAFF. The genes are TRBV5-1 and TRBJ1-1; TRBD1 matches at 8 bases. Trimming at V came to 4 bases and at J to 4 bases, leaving 6 bases not matched to a gene. The CDR3 has 14 amino acids. CDR1 is SGHRS and CDR2 is YFSETQ in the germline V gene.

J is TRBJ2-7 and V is TRBV19; no clear D gene. Germline CDR1 and CDR2: LNHDA and SQIVND (reference sequence). Trimming removed 5 bases at V and 4 bases at J, with 15 bases between. The CDR3 totals 14 residues. As DNA, the CDR3 is TGTGCCAGTAGTCGGAGATTAGGATCATACGAGCAGTACTTC. Its translation: CASSRRLGSYEQYF.

CDR3 coding DNA: TGTGCCAGCAGCCGATTCGCAGGGCAAACTAACTATGGCTACACCTTC. Protein: CASSRFAGQTNYGYTF. The rearrangement joins TRBV6-2 or TRBV6-3 to TRBJ1-2; D is possibly TRBD1 (5 bases). Germline V gene sequence: CDR1 MNHEY, CDR2 SVGEGT. With 6 bases removed from V and 0 bases from J, the gap between germline ends came to 17 bases. The CDR3 is made up of 16 amino acids.

The rearrangement links TRBV7-2 to TRBJ1-4, with 9 bases identical to TRBD1. Germline V CDR1 and CDR2: SGHTA, FQGNSA. The length of the CDR3 is 15 residues. The V gene end was trimmed by 1 base and the J gene end by 14 bases; junction bases not matched to a gene: 11. The CDR3 DNA follows: TGTGCCAGCAGCTTAGGGGGGACAGGGATAGGAAATCTGTTTTTT. This codes for CASSLGGTGIGNLFF.

The chain employs TRBV15 and TRBJ1-5; TRBD1 might be the D (5 bases). Germline lookup yields CDR1 LNHNV and CDR2 YYDKDF (reference sequence). V gave up 3 bases and J gave up 5 bases, with 8 bases separating them. The length of the CDR3 is 13 residues. This CDR3 reads CATSRDMDQPQHF. CDR3 DNA sequence: TGTGCCACCAGCAGGGACATGGATCAGCCCCAGCATTTT.

This chain connects TRBV19 to TRBJ2-7, with 8 bases fitting TRBD1. J lost 2 bases, V lost 8 bases, and 5 bases had no gene match. Germline V CDR1 and CDR2: LNHDA, SQIVND (reference sequence). This CDR3 is 13 amino acids long. The CDR3 nucleotides are TGTGCCAGTGGGACAGGTACTACCTACGAGCAGTACTTC. It translates to CASGTGTTYEQYF.

The sample holds a few counts of this clone. The chain links TRBV5-8 to TRBJ2-5; D ambiguous. The germline V and J ends were trimmed by 1 base and 5 bases, with 15 bases remaining between them. The CDR3 covers 15 residues. The germline CDR1 and CDR2 sequences are SGHTS and YDEGEE. The CDR3, as DNA: TGTGCCAGCAGCTTGTCACAGACCCCCGCGGAGACCCAGTACTTC. Amino acid sequence: CASSLSQTPAETQYF.

This clone appeared once. V is TRBV18 and J is TRBJ2-7, with D uncertain. The V end was cut by 8 bases, the J end by 4 bases, with 9 bases between. The germline V gene has CDR1 KGHSH and CDR2 LQKENI. This CDR3 comprises 11 residues. The CDR3 loop reads CASSPGYEQYF. The CDR3 DNA reads as TGTGCCAGCAGCCCGGGTTACGAGCAGTACTTC. Based on the CDR3 plus reference TRBV18 and TRBJ2-7, the full variable domain is NAGVMQNPRHLVRRRGQEARLRCSPMKGHSHVYWYRQLPEEGLKFMVYLQKENIIDESGMPKERFSAEFPKEGPSILRIQQVVRGDSAAYFCASSPGYEQYFGPGTRLTVT.

The chain joins TRBV24-1 to TRBJ2-7, with TRBD1 as a possible D gene (7 bases). Trimming took 4 bases from V and 7 from J, leaving 13 bases between them. The CDR3 is 13 amino acids. CDR1 is KGHDR, CDR2 SFDVKD, per germline. The CDR3 coding sequence is TGTGCCACCAGTGACAGGGGGGCCCGAGAGCAGTACTTC. Its translation: CATSDRGAREQYF.

The chain recombines TRBV10-1 with TRBJ2-7; tentative D call: TRBD2 (5 bases). CDR1 is WNHNN and CDR2 is SYGVQD in the germline V gene (reference sequence). The CDR3 loop spans 13 amino acids. Between the trimmed V and J ends, which lost 6 bases and 7 bases, there was a span of 16 bases. The CDR3 here is CASSPQPSGEQYF. The CDR3 DNA sequence: TGCGCCAGCAGCCCACAACCTTCGGGGGAGCAGTACTTC.

The chain carries TRBV6-1 and TRBJ1-2; weak D call: TRBD1 (5 bases). V was cut by 2 bases and J by 3 bases, with 16 bases left in between. This CDR3 is 16 amino acids long. The germline CDR1 and CDR2 sequences are MNHNS and SASEGT. This chain's CDR3 is CASSENGGGTYYGYTF. The CDR3 nucleotides are TGTGCCAGCAGTGAAAACGGCGGGGGGACCTACTATGGCTACACCTTC.

This clone has only one observation. J is TRBJ2-2 and V is TRBV28; 12 bases are a match to TRBD1. Germline CDR1 and CDR2: MDHEN and SYDVKM. The V and J ends lost 5 bases and 0 bases, in that order; junction bases with no gene match: 10. The CDR3 consists of 19 residues. CDR3 amino acids: CASSGTGTGGAPNTGELFF. CDR3 nucleotides: TGTGCCAGCAGTGGGACCGGGACAGGGGGCGCTCCGAACACCGGGGAGCTGTTTTTT.

The rearrangement links TRBV12-3 or TRBV12-4 to TRBJ1-2; 7 bases are shared with TRBD1. With V trimmed by 5 bases and J by 7 bases, 4 bases remained unmatched. The CDR3 spans 12 residues. CDR3 coding DNA: TGTGCCAGCAGTCCGAACAGGGGTGGCTACACCTTC. Protein: CASSPNRGGYTF.

CDR3 residues: CASTPNRPFREQFF. The CDR3 DNA follows: TGTGCCAGTACCCCGAACCGGCCTTTCAGGGAGCAGTTCTTC. This chain connects TRBV19 to TRBJ2-1; the D is unclear. Germline-derived CDR1 and CDR2 are LNHDA and SQIVND (reference sequence). The CDR3 has 14 residues. Trimming left V 7 bases short and J 10 bases short, with 20 bases between. The entire variable domain, with the rest obtained from reference TRBV19 and TRBJ2-1, is as follows: DGGITQSPKYLFRKEGQNVTLSCEQNLNHDAMYWYRQDPGQGLRLIYYSQIVNDFQKGDIAEGYSVSREKKESFPLTVTSAQKNPTAFYLCASTPNRPFREQFFGPGTRLTVL.

The chain recombines TRBV11-2 with TRBJ1-4; possibly TRBD1 for D (5 bases). Germline-derived CDR1 and CDR2 are SGHAT and FQNNGV. This CDR3 comprises 15 residues. The germline V and J ends were trimmed by 6 bases and 3 bases, with 14 bases remaining between them. CDR3 loop: CASRLGGVPNEKLFF. For the CDR3, the DNA is TGTGCCAGCAGGTTGGGGGGGGTGCCTAATGAAAAACTGTTTTTT.

V gene TRBV9 combines with J gene TRBJ2-3; D may be TRBD2 (5 bases). V was pared by 4 bases and J by 5 bases, with 11 bases between. This CDR3 comprises 13 residues. The germline V gene encodes CDR1 SGDLS and CDR2 YYNGEE. The CDR3, as DNA: TGTGCCAGCAGCTACGCGGGCGTAGATACGCAGTATTTT. Translated: CASSYAGVDTQYF.

This clone appeared once. The chain joins TRBV19 to TRBJ2-7, with TRBD1 as a possible D gene (5 bases). Between the trimmed V and J ends, which lost 2 bases and 4 bases, there was a span of 12 bases. The germline V gene has CDR1 LNHDA and CDR2 SQIVND (reference sequence). This CDR3 is 14 amino acids long. The CDR3 spells CASSIQGQSYEQYF. The DNA for the CDR3 is TGTGCCAGTAGTATACAGGGCCAAAGTTACGAGCAGTACTTC.

The chain has TRBV12-3 or TRBV12-4 and TRBJ1-1; no clear D. V lost 5 bases and J lost 1, with 8 bases in between. CDR3 length: 13 amino acids. DNA for the CDR3: TGTGCCAGCAGTCCCCAGGCGAACACTGAAGCTTTCTTT. It specifies CASSPQANTEAFF.

The chain carries TRBV7-2 and TRBJ1-4, with D hard to call. CDR3 size: 13 residues. Germline values: CDR1 SGHTA, CDR2 FQGNSA. Trimming removed 3 bases from V and 8 bases from J, with 10 bases in between. CDR3 bases: TGTGCCAGCAGCTTGAGCCGGGTAGAAAAACTGTTTTTT. Translated: CASSLSRVEKLFF.

The rearrangement uses TRBV10-3 and TRBJ1-2; 7 nucleotides agree with TRBD1. Germline loops: CDR1 ENHRY, CDR2 SYGVKD. This CDR3 spans 15 amino acids. The V segment lost 6 bases and the J segment 8 bases; nucleotides outside the gene matches: 15. The CDR3 sequence is CAISATEGQRRGYTF. CDR3 in DNA: TGTGCCATCAGCGCCACCGAGGGACAGCGACGGGGCTACACCTTC.